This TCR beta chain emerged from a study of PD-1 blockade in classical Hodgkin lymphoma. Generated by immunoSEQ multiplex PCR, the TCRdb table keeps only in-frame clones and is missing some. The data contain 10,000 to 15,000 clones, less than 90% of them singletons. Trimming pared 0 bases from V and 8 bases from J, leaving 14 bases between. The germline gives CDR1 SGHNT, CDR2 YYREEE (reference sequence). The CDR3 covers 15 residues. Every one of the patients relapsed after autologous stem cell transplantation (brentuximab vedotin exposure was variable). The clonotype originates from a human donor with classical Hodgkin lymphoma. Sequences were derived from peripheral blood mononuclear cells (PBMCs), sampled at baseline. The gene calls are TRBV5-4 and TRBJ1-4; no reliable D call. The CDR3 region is CASSLADGGYEKLFF. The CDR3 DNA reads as TGTGCCAGCAGCTTGGCCGACGGTGGATACGAAAAACTGTTTTTT. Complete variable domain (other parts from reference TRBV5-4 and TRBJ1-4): ETGVTQSPTHLIKTRGQQVTLRCSSQSGHNTVSWYQQALGQGPQFIFQYYREEENGRGNFPPRFSGLQFPNYSSELNVNALELDDSALYLCASSLADGGYEKLFFGSGTQLSVL.